The rows below give T cell receptor beta chains drawn from one sample of a study of blood T cell repertoires in COVID-19. TCRdb keeps only in-frame clones here, not all; method: immunoSEQ multiplex PCR. Of fewer than 400,000 clones in the sample, 85% to 95% were seen once. Sequenced material: PBMCs or T cells enriched from blood (not recorded which). These receptors all come from a woman aged 25 to 45 who had been exposed to COVID-19. The CDR3 runs from the conserved cysteine through the conserved F or W. A D gene is named only where the DNA matches it firmly. Size tells how often a clone was seen (once, few, many) or the class of an expanded clone, and some rows leave it out.

D: -; V: TRBV27; J: TRBJ1-3; size: -; CDR3: CASSPTGSAGNTIYF; DNA: TGTGCCAGCAGTCCCACAGGTTCTGCTGGAAACACCATATATTTT
D: -; V: TRBV5-1; J: TRBJ1-1; size: -; CDR3: CASSFDPDGVNTEAFF; DNA: TGCGCCAGCAGCTTCGACCCGGACGGGGTTAACACTGAAGCTTTCTTT
D: TRBD1; V: TRBV6-5; J: TRBJ1-1; size: -; CDR3: CASSNGQGIAFF; DNA: TGTGCCAGCAGTAATGGACAGGGGATAGCTTTCTTT
D: TRBD1; V: TRBV19; J: TRBJ2-2; size: -; CDR3: CASRLQGASNTGELFF; DNA: TGTGCCAGTAGGCTACAGGGGGCCTCGAACACCGGGGAGCTGTTTTTT
D: -; V: TRBV4-2; J: TRBJ1-6; size: -; CDR3: CASSQDSGGSPLHF; DNA: TGTGCCAGCAGCCAAGATAGCGGGGGATCACCCCTCCACTTT
D: -; V: TRBV3-1/TRBV3-2; J: TRBJ2-7; size: -; CDR3: CASSQAGRGEQYF; DNA: TGTGCCAGCAGCCAAGCCGGGAGAGGCGAGCAGTACTTC
D: -; V: TRBV4-1; J: TRBJ2-1; size: -; CDR3: CASSQDVAVGNEQFF; DNA: TGCGCCAGCAGCCAAGATGTGGCGGTTGGGAATGAGCAGTTCTTC
D: TRBD1; V: TRBV5-4; J: TRBJ1-5; size: -; CDR3: CASSAGTGDQPQHF; DNA: TGTGCCAGCAGCGCAGGGACAGGGGATCAGCCCCAGCATTTT
D: TRBD1; V: TRBV12-3/TRBV12-4; J: TRBJ2-7; size: -; CDR3: CASSLGQGYEQYF; DNA: TGTGCCAGCAGTTTAGGACAGGGCTACGAGCAGTACTTC
D: TRBD1; V: TRBV7-2; J: TRBJ1-6; size: -; CDR3: CASSSYSGQGHF; DNA: TGTGCCAGCAGCTCGTATTCGGGACAGGGTCACTTT
D: -; V: TRBV7-2; J: TRBJ1-5; size: -; CDR3: CASSPQGTYSNQPQHF; DNA: TGTGCCAGCAGCCCCCAGGGGACATATAGCAATCAGCCCCAGCATTTT
D: -; V: TRBV15; J: TRBJ2-3; size: once; CDR3: CATRPATTLTDTQYF; DNA: TGTGCCACCAGACCTGCGACTACTTTGACAGATACGCAGTATTTT